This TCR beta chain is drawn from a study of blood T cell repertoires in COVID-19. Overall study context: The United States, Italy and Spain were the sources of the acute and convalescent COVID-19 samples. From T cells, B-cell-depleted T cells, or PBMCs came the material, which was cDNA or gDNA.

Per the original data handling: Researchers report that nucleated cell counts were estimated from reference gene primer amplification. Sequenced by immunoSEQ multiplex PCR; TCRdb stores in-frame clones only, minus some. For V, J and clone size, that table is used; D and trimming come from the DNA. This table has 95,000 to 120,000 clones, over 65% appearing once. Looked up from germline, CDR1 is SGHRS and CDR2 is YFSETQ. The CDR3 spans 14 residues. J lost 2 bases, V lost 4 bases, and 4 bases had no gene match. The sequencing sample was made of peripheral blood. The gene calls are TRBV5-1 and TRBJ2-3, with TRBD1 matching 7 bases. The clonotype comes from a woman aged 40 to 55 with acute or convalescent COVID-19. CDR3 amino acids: CASSPTGTTDTQYF. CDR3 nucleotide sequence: TGCGCCAGCAGCCCGACAGGGACCACAGATACGCAGTATTTT.